These T cell receptor beta chains were read from a single sample in a study of T cell responses to AZD1222 COVID-19 vaccine. Sequencing used immunoSEQ multiplex PCR; TCRdb keeps in-frame clones, though not all of them. The data show about 180,000 clones, about 91% seen once. The specimen comprised peripheral blood, sampled on day 0 of AZD1222 vaccination. The receptors here all came from an adult in good health. Each CDR3 is given without its conserved first and last residue. Fields, in order: D gene, V gene, CDR3 protein. The D gene is left open where the match is weak.

d_gene: -; v_gene: TRBV2; CDR3aa: ASSATGFSYEQY
d_gene: TRBD1; v_gene: TRBV9; CDR3aa: ASSLSGAGGLQY
d_gene: -; v_gene: TRBV7-9; CDR3aa: ASHGGSGNTIY
d_gene: TRBD1; v_gene: TRBV7-6; CDR3aa: ASSDNRGAAYEQY
d_gene: -; v_gene: TRBV7-3; CDR3aa: ASSITGTAEAF
d_gene: -; v_gene: TRBV4-1; CDR3aa: ASSQGREAINEQF
d_gene: TRBD1; v_gene: TRBV6-1; CDR3aa: ASSEGPGQGGVGTEAF
d_gene: -; v_gene: TRBV19; CDR3aa: ATGFNTIY
d_gene: -; v_gene: TRBV5-1; CDR3aa: ASSLPVSGPKEQY
d_gene: -; v_gene: TRBV7-8; CDR3aa: ASSLMSATGIAYEQY
d_gene: -; v_gene: TRBV4-2; CDR3aa: ASSRNTGELF
d_gene: -; v_gene: TRBV19; CDR3aa: ASSIVRGSRETF
d_gene: -; v_gene: TRBV2; CDR3aa: ASSEVQGLRSPLH
d_gene: TRBD1; v_gene: TRBV5-6; CDR3aa: ASNPLPGQGTYEQY
d_gene: -; v_gene: TRBV19; CDR3aa: ASSIRGEAF
d_gene: -; v_gene: TRBV3-1/TRBV3-2; CDR3aa: ASSQGGNQPQH
d_gene: -; v_gene: TRBV30; CDR3aa: AWSVRVDSNQPQH
d_gene: TRBD1; v_gene: TRBV2; CDR3aa: ASGDRSGNTEAF
d_gene: TRBD1; v_gene: TRBV29-1; CDR3aa: SVGGGQGYNEQF
d_gene: -; v_gene: TRBV5-4; CDR3aa: ASSLEAGTSYEQY
d_gene: TRBD1; v_gene: TRBV18; CDR3aa: ASSPNPDRAGNTIY
d_gene: TRBD1; v_gene: TRBV30; CDR3aa: AWSPPGQGMLGTEAF
d_gene: TRBD1; v_gene: TRBV3-1/TRBV3-2; CDR3aa: ASSQGTGPTDTQY
d_gene: -; v_gene: TRBV5-1; CDR3aa: ASSFTPTGGGRTEAF
d_gene: -; v_gene: TRBV29-1; CDR3aa: SVVQAGPYGYT
d_gene: -; v_gene: TRBV5-1; CDR3aa: ASSLEESNSPLH
d_gene: -; v_gene: TRBV7-6; CDR3aa: ASSLVLVGLTDYNEQF
d_gene: TRBD1; v_gene: TRBV5-5; CDR3aa: ASSYGQGRGNTIY
d_gene: -; v_gene: TRBV5-1; CDR3aa: ASSLGQDNQPQH
d_gene: -; v_gene: TRBV5-1; CDR3aa: ASSFSQGNPNTEAF
d_gene: -; v_gene: TRBV7-6; CDR3aa: ASSLVRGFQQETQY